What follows are 2 T cell receptor beta chains derived from one specimen sequenced in a study of human T cells and chemical hapten exposure. TCRdb re-derived calls from the RACE reads in MiXCR, one entry per CDR3 protein. The sample shows more than 110,000 distinct CDR3 sequences, roughly 12% of them seen only once. As for time point: patch test 2, 6 weeks after DPC sensitization. As for treatment: therapeutic diphenylcyclopropenone sensitization with weekly scalp DPC. Sequences were derived from whole blood, sampled in connection with sensitization to the hapten diphenylcyclopropenone (DPC). These receptor sequences come from a woman in her forties or fifties with alopecia areata. Some clones in this sample may be carry-over from other donors' samples.

There are a few counts of this clonotype. This chain uses TRBV9 with TRBJ2-3; D is perhaps TRBD1 (5 bases). The CDR3 runs to 14 residues. V was cut by 6 bases and J by 2 bases, with 13 bases left in between. From germline, CDR1 is SGDLS and CDR2 YYNGEE. The CDR3 sequence is CASNDSPSTDTQYF. The CDR3 nucleotides are TGTGCCAGCAATGACAGCCCATCCACAGATACGCAGTATTTT.

This clonotype was counted many times. The V and J genes are TRBV12-2 and TRBJ1-3. TRBV12-2 is a listed pseudogene. This CDR3 has 19 amino acids. The CDR3 sequence: CASRFPMGESAGVPSTIYF. The CDR3, as DNA: TGTGCAAGTCGCTTCCCTATGGGGGAGTCAGCAGGAGTGCCGAGCACCATATATTTT.